Listed here are 17 T cell receptor beta chains from one sample, sequenced in a study of blood T cell repertoires in COVID-19. Profiling relied on immunoSEQ multiplex PCR, and the TCRdb table lists in-frame clones only, not all of them. The sample has about 59,000 clones; more than 75% are singletons. The sequenced material came from peripheral blood. All receptors derive from a man in his fifties or sixties with acute or convalescent COVID-19.

V usage is TRBV4-1 and J usage is TRBJ2-1; tentatively, D is TRBD1 (6 bases). CDR1 is MGHRA and CDR2 is YSYEKL in the germline V gene. The V gene lost 7 bases and the J gene lost 9 bases, with 19 bases spanning the gap. This CDR3 has 14 residues. CDR3 sequence: CASTSRQGIGEQFF. The CDR3 nucleotides are TGCGCCAGCACTTCGCGGCAGGGGATCGGTGAGCAGTTCTTC.

V gene TRBV5-1 combines with J gene TRBJ2-1; 12 bases align to TRBD2. Germline CDR1 is SGHRS and CDR2 is YFSETQ. V shed 6 bases and J 9 bases; nucleotides not matched to a gene: 10. This CDR3 has 15 amino acids. The CDR3 protein is CASTLAGGDFTEQFF. The CDR3 DNA follows: TGCGCCAGCACCCTAGCGGGGGGGGACTTCACTGAGCAGTTCTTC.

This chain links TRBV12-5 with TRBJ1-4; 7 nucleotides agree with TRBD1. Germline V gives CDR1 LGHNT, CDR2 FRNRAP. The CDR3 has 16 residues. V shed 1 base and J 5 bases; nucleotides not matched to a gene: 7. DNA of the CDR3: TGTGCTAGTGGTTTGGCGAGACAGGGCGGGAATGAAAAACTGTTTTTT. This encodes CASGLARQGGNEKLFF.

The genes are TRBV7-2 and TRBJ2-3; D might be TRBD2 (5 bases). This CDR3 contains 15 residues. Germline CDR1 is SGHTA and CDR2 is FQGNSA. The ends were cut back, 1 base at V and 5 bases at J, with 13 bases in the middle. In DNA, the CDR3 is TGTGCCAGCAGCTTAGTATCTAGCTCTCGAGATACGCAGTATTTT. Translating gives CASSLVSSSRDTQYF.

This clone has only a few counts. The chain uses TRBV12-3 or TRBV12-4 and TRBJ2-7, with TRBD1 matching over 8 bases. Unmatched junction bases numbered 2, after V lost 4 bases and J lost 3 bases. The CDR3 length is 13 residues. For the CDR3, the DNA is TGTGCCAGCAGTTACGGACAGGGCTACGAGCAGTACTTC. This gives the protein CASSYGQGYEQYF.

This clone was seen more than once but under ten times. V and J are TRBV7-6 and TRBJ1-6; TRBD1 matches at 9 bases. V lost 1 base and J lost 7; bases outside the gene matches: 5. The V gene's germline CDR1 is SGHVS and CDR2 FNYEAQ. This CDR3 is built from 16 residues. DNA for the CDR3: TGTGCCAGCAGCTTAGGGACCGGGACAGGGAATTCACCCCTCCACTTT. Translation: CASSLGTGTGNSPLHF.

The chain is built from TRBV2 and TRBJ2-4, with D possibly matching TRBD2 (6 bases). Trimming stripped 4 bases from V and 9 bases from J, with 10 bases between. Germline CDR1 and CDR2: SNHLY and FYNNEI. The length of the CDR3 is 12 residues. CDR3 residues: CASSVVGGIQYF. In DNA, the CDR3 is TGTGCCAGCAGTGTGGTCGGGGGCATTCAGTACTTC.

This clone was observed at least ten times. The chain couples TRBV19 to TRBJ2-3, with TRBD2 matching 7 bases. The V gene's germline CDR1 is LNHDA and CDR2 SQIVND (reference sequence). Trimming cost V 1 base and J 3 bases; bases outside gene matches: 7. This CDR3 is 16 amino acids long. In DNA form, the CDR3 reads TGTGCCAGTAGTATAGCCCATAGACTAGCAACAGATACGCAGTATTTT. Its protein product is CASSIAHRLATDTQYF.

V and J are TRBV19 and TRBJ2-4; 9 nucleotides line up with TRBD2. This CDR3 comprises 16 residues. V dropped 4 bases and J dropped 1; count of bases not matched to a gene: 5. In germline, CDR1 is LNHDA, CDR2 SQIVND (reference sequence). CDR3 sequence: CASSTPGLAAKNIQYF. CDR3 nucleotides: TGTGCCAGTAGTACCCCCGGACTAGCGGCCAAAAACATTCAGTACTTC.

The genes are TRBV14 and TRBJ2-7, with TRBD2 matching 13 bases. This CDR3 spans 18 amino acids. V dropped 1 base and J dropped 7; count of bases not matched to a gene: 13. Germline CDR1 SGHDN, CDR2 FVKESK. The CDR3 sequence: CASSQALGLAGAGREQYF. CDR3 nucleotide sequence: TGTGCCAGCAGCCAAGCTCTAGGACTAGCGGGGGCTGGCCGGGAGCAGTACTTC.

The genes are TRBV30 and TRBJ1-2; D possibly corresponds to TRBD1 (5 bases). V lost 2 bases and J lost 5, with 12 bases in between. Germline CDR1 reads GTSNPN; CDR2 reads SVGIG (reference sequence). CDR3 length: 13 residues. The CDR3 region has the DNA TGTGCCTGGAGTTTCCAGGGAGGTTATGGCTACACCTTC. It codes for CAWSFQGGYGYTF.

The V gene is TRBV27, the J gene TRBJ1-1; D remains unclear. V dropped 5 bases and J dropped 5 bases, with 18 bases sitting between them. Germline CDR1 reads MNHEY; CDR2 reads SMNVEV (reference sequence). This CDR3 is built from 15 residues. The CDR3 DNA follows: TGTGCCAGCAGTACTCCGGGGAGGCGTGGGACTGAAGCTTTCTTT. Translated, it gives CASSTPGRRGTEAFF.

The chain combines TRBV7-9 with TRBJ2-1; possible D gene TRBD1, 5 bases. The V gene's germline CDR1 is SEHNR and CDR2 FQNEAQ (reference sequence). V was pared by 2 bases and J by 3 bases, with 5 bases between. CDR3 length equals 13 residues. The CDR3 bases are TGTGCCAGCAGCTTAACAGGCTACAATGAGCAGTTCTTC. It codes for CASSLTGYNEQFF.

This chain uses TRBV3-1 (or the pseudogene TRBV3-2) with TRBJ2-2, with D possibly matching TRBD2 (6 bases). Germline V lookup: CDR1 LGHDT, CDR2 YNNKEL (reference sequence). The CDR3 is 16 residues long. V was pared by 1 base and J by 5 bases, with 14 bases between. This CDR3 is CASSQGRVASTGELFF. As DNA, the CDR3 is TGTGCCAGCAGCCAAGGGAGGGTGGCGAGTACCGGGGAGCTGTTTTTT.

The genes are TRBV15 and TRBJ2-2; D ambiguous. This CDR3 is built from 15 residues. Looked up from germline, CDR1 is LNHNV and CDR2 is YYDKDF (reference sequence). Deletions cut 1 base from V and 4 bases from J, with 10 bases between. The CDR3 sequence: CATSRAGTVTGELFF. CDR3 in DNA: TGTGCCACCAGCAGAGCAGGAACAGTCACCGGGGAGCTGTTTTTT. Looking up the rest from reference TRBV15 and TRBJ2-2 gives the full variable domain: DAMVIQNPRYQVTQFGKPVTLSCSQTLNHNVMYWYQQKSSQAPKLLFHYYDKDFNNEADTPDNFQSRRPNTSFCFLDIRSPGLGDTAMYLCATSRAGTVTGELFFGEGSRLTVL.

V usage is TRBV3-1 (or the pseudogene TRBV3-2) and J usage is TRBJ2-1; TRBD2 agrees at 10 bases. Germline-derived CDR1 and CDR2 are LGHDT and YNNKEL (reference sequence). The CDR3 spans 13 residues. The V and J ends lost 5 bases and 7 bases, in that order; junction bases with no gene match: 2. The CDR3 reads CASSELAGNEQFF. As DNA, the CDR3 is TGTGCCAGCAGCGAACTAGCGGGGAATGAGCAGTTCTTC.

The rearrangement uses TRBV7-9 and TRBJ1-1, with 9 positions matching TRBD1. V was clipped by 5 bases and J by 4 bases; unmatched bases: 2. The CDR3 has 13 residues. Germline values: CDR1 SEHNR, CDR2 FQNEAQ (reference sequence). CDR3 nucleotide sequence: TGTGCCAGCAGCGCGACAGGGGGCACTGAAGCTTTCTTT. Residues: CASSATGGTEAFF.